This TCR beta chain was found in a study of T cell responses to AZD1222 COVID-19 vaccine. Notes on the study in general: It should be noted that donors were predominantly white British and more often female, and clonal diversity was possibly underestimated.

In this sample, this clone turned up once. Its antigen is unidentified. The data were produced by immunoSEQ multiplex PCR, yet TCRdb's version contains in-frame clones alone and is incomplete. The profile shows 150,000 to 200,000 clones, around nine tenths of them singletons. V was shortened by 5 bases and J by 0 bases, with 11 bases between the two germline ends. Germline CDR1 and CDR2: SGHRS and YFSETQ. The CDR3 contains 15 residues. The sample consisted of peripheral blood, taken 28 days after the second AZD1222 dose. This TCR was recovered from an adult who received the AZD1222 COVID-19 vaccine. The J gene is TRBJ2-2, the V gene TRBV5-1; weak D call: TRBD2 (6 bases). CDR3 sequence (DNA): TGCGCCAGCAGTGACGGGGGAACGAACACCGGGGAGCTGTTTTTT. The encoded protein is CASSDGGTNTGELFF.